A single sample gave rise to the 22 T cell receptor beta chains below, sequenced in a study of T-cell memory formation after mild COVID-19. Each CDR3 protein gets one entry after TCRdb re-called the 5' RACE reads with MiXCR. The sample yields approximately 500,000 distinct CDR3 sequences, 20% to 25% seen once. Sequenced material: PBMCs or a T cell subset sorted from them (not recorded which). The source is an adult woman who had mild COVID-19 (a few samples of this study predate the infection). Cell type and time point are not known.

This clonotype was detected only a few times. J is TRBJ2-5 and V is TRBV20-1; D remains unclear. This CDR3 region has 12 residues. Per the germline V gene, CDR1 is DFQATT and CDR2 is SNEGSKA (reference sequence). Trimming cost V 5 bases and J 0 bases, with 7 bases left between them. For the CDR3, the DNA is TGCAGTGCTTCTGGGAACCAAGAGACCCAGTACTTC. Amino acid sequence: CSASGNQETQYF.

This clonotype was counted between two and nine times. The chain carries TRBV11-2 and TRBJ2-7; 8 bases are a match to TRBD2. Trimming at V came to 3 bases and at J to 2 bases, leaving 6 bases not matched to a gene. The CDR3 sequence is 15 residues long. CDR1 SGHAT and CDR2 FQNNGV come from the germline V gene. This CDR3 reads CASSLALGLAYEQYF. The DNA of the CDR3 is TGTGCCAGCAGCTTGGCCTTGGGACTAGCCTACGAGCAGTACTTC.

V usage is TRBV15 and J usage is TRBJ2-1, with D uncertain. Trimming took 0 bases from V and 2 from J, leaving 20 bases between them. Germline V gene lookup returns CDR1 LNHNV and CDR2 YYDKDF (reference sequence). There are 19 residues in the CDR3. The CDR3 nucleotides read TGTGCCACCAGCAGAGATAATCTCTCCTTGCGAAACCCCTACAATGAGCAGTTCTTC. It translates to CATSRDNLSLRNPYNEQFF.

V is TRBV28 and J is TRBJ2-2; D gene uncertain. This CDR3 has 17 residues. The germline CDR1 and CDR2 sequences are MDHEN and SYDVKM. Between the trimmed V and J ends, which lost 2 bases and 5 bases, there was a span of 18 bases. The CDR3 here is CASSLNRLGLRTGELFF. CDR3 nucleotide sequence: TGTGCCAGCAGTTTAAATCGGTTGGGGTTAAGGACCGGGGAGCTGTTTTTT.

This clonotype has more than one count but fewer than ten. The chain combines TRBV27 with TRBJ1-6, with a tentative D call TRBD1 (5 bases). Germline loops: CDR1 MNHEY, CDR2 SMNVEV (reference sequence). The CDR3 is 15 amino acids. The ends were cut back, 5 bases at V and 7 bases at J, with 15 bases in the middle. CDR3: CASSANRLGNSPLHF. Written as DNA, the CDR3 is TGTGCCAGCAGTGCCAACAGGTTGGGGAATTCACCCCTCCACTTT.

This clonotype was detected only a few times. This chain joins TRBV7-9 and TRBJ2-2; TRBD2 aligns across 7 bases. Germline values: CDR1 SEHNR, CDR2 FQNEAQ (reference sequence). The length of the CDR3 is 16 residues. The V gene end was trimmed by 5 bases and the J gene end by 2 bases; junction bases not matched to a gene: 8. CDR3 in amino acids: CASSERLAQNTGELFF. In DNA, the CDR3 is TGTGCCAGCAGCGAGCGACTAGCCCAAAACACCGGGGAGCTGTTTTTT. Combining the CDR3 with reference TRBV7-9 and TRBJ2-2 gives the whole variable domain DTGVSQNPRHKITKRGQNVTFRCDPISEHNRLYWYRQTLGQGPEFLTYFQNEAQLEKSRLLSDRFSAERPKGSFSTLEIQRTEQGDSAMYLCASSERLAQNTGELFFGEGSRLTVL.

The chain links TRBV7-9 to TRBJ2-3, with 8 bases aligning to TRBD1. The CDR3 runs to 16 residues. Germline V gene sequence: CDR1 SEHNR, CDR2 FQNEAQ (reference sequence). The V and J ends lost 5 bases and 4 bases, in that order; junction bases with no gene match: 11. This CDR3 reads CASSPRTGKSADTQYF. CDR3 nucleotide sequence: TGTGCCAGCAGCCCACGGACAGGGAAGAGTGCAGATACGCAGTATTTT. Full variable domain (remainder filled in from reference TRBV7-9 and TRBJ2-3): DTGVSQNPRHKITKRGQNVTFRCDPISEHNRLYWYRQTLGQGPEFLTYFQNEAQLEKSRLLSDRFSAERPKGSFSTLEIQRTEQGDSAMYLCASSPRTGKSADTQYFGPGTRLTVL.

This clonotype was seen a handful of times. The chain combines TRBV29-1 with TRBJ1-2, with D uncertain. CDR3 length: 11 residues. Trimming cost V 3 bases and J 6 bases, with 8 bases left between them. Germline V gene sequence: CDR1 SQVTM, CDR2 ANQGSEA. As DNA, the CDR3 is TGCAGCGTTGATGGTGTGGATGGCTACACCTTC. It codes for CSVDGVDGYTF.

This clonotype was seen more than once but under ten times. The chain is built from TRBV7-8 and TRBJ1-1; 8 bases match TRBD1. J was trimmed by 1 base and V by 5 bases; bases with no gene match: 15. Per the germline V gene, CDR1 is SGHVS and CDR2 is FQNEAQ. The CDR3 contains 18 residues. The CDR3 coding sequence is TGTGCCAGCAGCCTCCCGACGTTGCAGGGGGCTCGGAACACTGAAGCTTTCTTT. Translated: CASSLPTLQGARNTEAFF.

The V call is TRBV27, the J call TRBJ2-7, with 7 positions matching TRBD1. V gave up 7 bases and J gave up 0 bases; unmatched junction bases: 9. CDR1 is MNHEY and CDR2 is SMNVEV in the germline V gene (reference sequence). The CDR3 contains 15 residues. This CDR3 reads CASKDPDRDSYEQYF. The CDR3 DNA follows: TGTGCCAGCAAAGATCCAGACAGGGACTCCTACGAGCAGTACTTC.

The table lists this clonotype with a few counts. The CDR3 sequence: CASSSTSRSYNEQFF. CDR3 nucleotide sequence: TGTGCCAGCAGCTCCACGTCCAGGTCCTACAATGAGCAGTTCTTC. V is TRBV12-3 or TRBV12-4 and J is TRBJ2-1; D remains ambiguous. The CDR3 contains 15 residues. V dropped 6 bases and J dropped 1 base, with 13 bases sitting between them.

The rearrangement links TRBV7-9 to TRBJ2-5; D ambiguous. CDR1 and CDR2 from the germline V gene are SEHNR and FQNEAQ (reference sequence). This CDR3 has 14 residues. V was pared by 5 bases and J by 1 base, with 11 bases between. CDR3 protein: CASSPRTAQETQYF. The CDR3 bases are TGTGCCAGCAGCCCACGGACGGCCCAAGAGACCCAGTACTTC.

J is TRBJ1-1 and V is TRBV11-3; no firm D call. Trimming removed 4 bases at V and 4 bases at J, with 25 bases between. The length of the CDR3 is 18 residues. Germline lookup yields CDR1 SGHNT and CDR2 YENEEA. This chain's CDR3 is CASSSDRLSRPGGTEAFF. For the CDR3, the DNA is TGTGCCAGCAGCTCCGACCGCCTCTCGAGGCCGGGAGGCACTGAAGCTTTCTTT. The variable domain in full, with the rest retrieved from reference TRBV11-3 and TRBJ1-1, is EAGVVQSPRYKIIEKKQPVAFWCNPISGHNTLYWYLQNLGQGPELLIRYENEEAVDDSQLPKDRFSAERLKGVDSTLKIQPAELGDSAVYLCASSSDRLSRPGGTEAFFGQGTRLTVV.

This clonotype came up a few times. The V and J genes are TRBV20-1 and TRBJ1-6; 9 bases match TRBD1. In germline, CDR1 is DFQATT, CDR2 SNEGSKA (reference sequence). V was pared by 3 bases and J by 8 bases, with 8 bases of the junction left unmatched. The CDR3 has 15 residues. The CDR3 bases are TGCAGTGCTAGGGCCCCCCGGGACAGGGATTCACCCCTCCACTTT. The encoded protein is CSARAPRDRDSPLHF.

The CDR3: CSDPEGTFLYGYTF. In nucleotides, the CDR3 is TGCAGCGACCCTGAGGGAACGTTCCTCTATGGCTACACCTTC. This sequence joins TRBV29-1 and TRBJ1-2; D not certain. Germline CDR1 is SQVTM and CDR2 is ANQGSEA. The CDR3 runs to 14 residues. V lost 7 bases to trimming and J lost 4 bases, with 19 bases between them.

This clonotype was seen a few times. The chain recombines TRBV6-5 with TRBJ2-7; no firm D call. The germline V gene has CDR1 MNHEY and CDR2 SVGAGI. The CDR3 covers 10 residues. Trimming took 10 bases from V and 5 from J, leaving 9 bases between them. CDR3 in DNA: TGTGCCACCCTAGGCGACGAGCAGTACTTC. Translation gives CATLGDEQYF.

This clonotype was counted a few times. The chain carries TRBV24-1 and TRBJ2-7; 7 positions agree with TRBD1. Germline CDR1 KGHDR, CDR2 SFDVKD. This CDR3 is 16 amino acids long. V dropped 2 bases and J dropped 3; count of bases not matched to a gene: 9. The chain's CDR3 is CATSDSGTADLYEQYF. For the CDR3, the DNA is TGTGCCACCAGTGATTCCGGGACAGCCGACCTCTACGAGCAGTACTTC.

This clonotype was counted between two and nine times. V usage is TRBV29-1 and J usage is TRBJ2-3, with D maybe TRBD1 (5 bases). Deletions cut 4 bases from V and 5 bases from J, with 16 bases between. Germline CDR1 reads SQVTM; CDR2 reads ANQGSEA. This CDR3 has 14 amino acids. Here the CDR3 reads CSVAPGLLGDTQYF. In DNA form, the CDR3 reads TGCAGCGTTGCTCCAGGGCTTCTTGGAGATACGCAGTATTTT.

The chain carries TRBV5-4 and TRBJ2-3; 16 positions match TRBD2. The CDR3 extends over 19 amino acids. CDR1 is SGHNT and CDR2 is YYREEE in the germline V gene (reference sequence). V lost 0 bases to trimming and J lost 3 bases; unmatched junction nucleotides: 7. CDR3 sequence: CASSLEGLAGGPETDTQYF. CDR3 nucleotide sequence: TGTGCCAGCAGCTTGGAGGGACTAGCGGGGGGGCCTGAAACAGATACGCAGTATTTT.

This clonotype was observed a few times. The rearrangement joins TRBV15 to TRBJ2-1; 12 bases fit TRBD2. V gave up 0 bases and J gave up 9 bases; unmatched junction bases: 15. The CDR3 spans 19 residues. The germline V gene encodes CDR1 LNHNV and CDR2 YYDKDF (reference sequence). The CDR3 nucleotides read TGTGCCACCAGCAGAGATCTGGCTAGCGGGGGGGTTAAATTTAGTGAGCAGTTCTTC. Protein sequence: CATSRDLASGGVKFSEQFF.

The genes are TRBV7-3 and TRBJ1-1; D is ambiguous. Germline-derived CDR1 and CDR2 are SGHTA and FQGTGA. The CDR3 consists of 16 residues. V gave up 2 bases and J gave up 3 bases, with 16 bases separating them. Here the CDR3 reads CASSLVRRSRHTEAFF. CDR3 DNA sequence: TGTGCCAGCAGCTTAGTTCGGAGAAGCCGGCACACTGAAGCTTTCTTT.

This clonotype was recorded a few times. The genes are TRBV20-1 and TRBJ1-1; 7 bases line up with TRBD1. V shed 4 bases, J shed 8 bases, and the junction held 7 bases outside the gene matches. Germline lookup yields CDR1 DFQATT and CDR2 SNEGSKA (reference sequence). The CDR3 covers 12 residues. For the CDR3, the DNA is TGCAGTGCTAATCACCGGGACAGAGAAGCTTTCTTT. This gives the protein CSANHRDREAFF.